A single sample is the source of the 3 T cell receptor beta chains below, sequenced in a study of blood T cell repertoires in COVID-19. Here immunoSEQ multiplex PCR was the method, and the copy in TCRdb shows in-frame clones only, minus some. The sample shows some 270,000 clones, 84% of them seen only once. Sequencing was performed on peripheral blood. These receptors were obtained from a woman between 40 and 50 years old who had recovered from COVID-19.

The chain carries TRBV6-5 and TRBJ1-1; no reliable D call. Per the germline V gene, CDR1 is MNHEY and CDR2 is SVGAGI. The V and J ends lost 4 bases and 5 bases respectively, with 11 bases between them. The CDR3 has 13 residues. CDR3 residues: CASSSPPGTEAFF. The CDR3 bases are TGTGCCAGCAGTTCGCCGCCCGGGACTGAAGCTTTCTTT.

The V call is TRBV9, the J call TRBJ2-5; D possibly corresponds to TRBD2 (7 bases). Trimming stripped 1 base from V and 1 base from J, with 14 bases between. This CDR3 is 16 amino acids long. Germline V gene sequence: CDR1 SGDLS, CDR2 YYNGEE. The CDR3 spells CASSVSPGGTQETQYF. DNA of the CDR3: TGTGCCAGCAGCGTATCACCGGGGGGCACCCAAGAGACCCAGTACTTC.

V is TRBV7-9 and J is TRBJ1-2, with D possibly matching TRBD1 (5 bases). Trimming stripped 6 bases from V and 8 bases from J, with 16 bases between. Germline V gene sequence: CDR1 SEHNR, CDR2 FQNEAQ (reference sequence). CDR3 length: 13 amino acids. The CDR3 DNA reads as TGTGCCAGCAGTGGGCGGGGGATAGGAGGCTACACCTTC. Its translation is CASSGRGIGGYTF.